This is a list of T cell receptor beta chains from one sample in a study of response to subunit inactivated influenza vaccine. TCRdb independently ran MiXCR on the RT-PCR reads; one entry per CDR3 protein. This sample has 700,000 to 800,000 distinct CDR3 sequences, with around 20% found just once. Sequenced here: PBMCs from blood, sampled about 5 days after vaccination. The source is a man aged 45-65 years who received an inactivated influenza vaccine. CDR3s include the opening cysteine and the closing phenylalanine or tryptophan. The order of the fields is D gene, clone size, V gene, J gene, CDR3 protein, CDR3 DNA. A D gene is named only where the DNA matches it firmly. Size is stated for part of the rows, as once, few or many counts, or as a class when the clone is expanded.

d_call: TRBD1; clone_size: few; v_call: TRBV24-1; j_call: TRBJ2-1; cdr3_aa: CATSDFRGTGFLGEQFF; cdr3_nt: TGTGCCACCAGTGATTTCAGGGGGACAGGGTTCTTGGGGGAGCAGTTCTTC
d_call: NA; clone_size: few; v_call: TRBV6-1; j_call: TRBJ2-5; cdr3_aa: CASSVTIGGAETQYF; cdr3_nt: TGTGCCAGCAGTGTCACGATTGGTGGTGCGGAGACCCAGTACTTC
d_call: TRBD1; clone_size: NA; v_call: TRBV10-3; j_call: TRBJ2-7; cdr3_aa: CALGTGGYEQYF; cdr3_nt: TGTGCCCTCGGGACAGGGGGCTACGAGCAGTACTTC
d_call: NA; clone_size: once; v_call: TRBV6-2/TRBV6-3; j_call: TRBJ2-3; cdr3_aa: CASNADLARGTQYF; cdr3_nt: TGTGCCAGCAACGCGGACCTAGCGCGGGGTACGCAGTATTTT
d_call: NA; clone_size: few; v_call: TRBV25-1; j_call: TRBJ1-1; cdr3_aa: CASSNIGGNTEAFF; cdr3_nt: TGTGCCAGCAGCAACATCGGAGGGAACACTGAAGCTTTCTTT
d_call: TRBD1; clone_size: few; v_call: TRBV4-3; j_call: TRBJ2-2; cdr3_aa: CASSQDGTGWAGELFF; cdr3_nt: TGCGCCAGCAGCCAAGACGGGACAGGGTGGGCCGGGGAGCTGTTTTTT
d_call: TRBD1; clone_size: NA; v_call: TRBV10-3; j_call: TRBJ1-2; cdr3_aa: CAISAHRGTTNYGYTF; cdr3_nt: TGTGCCATCAGCGCTCACAGGGGGACAACGAACTATGGCTACACCTTC
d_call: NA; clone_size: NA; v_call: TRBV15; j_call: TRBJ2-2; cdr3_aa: CATSRGTLNTGELFF; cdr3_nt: TGTGCCACCAGCAGAGGGACACTGAACACCGGGGAGCTGTTTTTT
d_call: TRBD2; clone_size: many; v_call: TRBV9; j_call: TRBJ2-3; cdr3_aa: CASSGRLAGDTQYF; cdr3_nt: TGTGCCAGCAGCGGGAGACTAGCAGGAGATACGCAGTATTTT
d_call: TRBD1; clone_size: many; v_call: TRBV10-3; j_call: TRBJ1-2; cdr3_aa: CAITPSDRGNNYGYTF; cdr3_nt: TGTGCCATTACACCTAGCGACAGGGGGAATAACTATGGCTACACCTTC
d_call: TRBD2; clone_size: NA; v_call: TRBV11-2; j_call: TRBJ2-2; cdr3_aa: CASSLRPGEAGGVTGELFF; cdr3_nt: TGTGCCAGCAGCTTACGGCCGGGCGAGGCTGGGGGGGTGACCGGGGAGCTGTTTTTT
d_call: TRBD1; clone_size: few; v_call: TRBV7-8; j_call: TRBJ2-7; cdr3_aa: CASSTTGTGNPSQYF; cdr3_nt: TGTGCCAGCAGCACGACCGGGACAGGGAACCCGTCACAGTACTTC
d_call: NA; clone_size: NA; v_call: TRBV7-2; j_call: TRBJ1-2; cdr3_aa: CASSLDGDYGYTF; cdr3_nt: TGTGCCAGCAGCTTAGACGGAGACTATGGCTACACCTTC
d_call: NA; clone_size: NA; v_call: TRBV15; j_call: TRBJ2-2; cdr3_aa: CATSAVRDTGELFF; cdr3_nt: TGTGCCACCAGCGCCGTCCGTGACACCGGGGAGCTGTTTTTT
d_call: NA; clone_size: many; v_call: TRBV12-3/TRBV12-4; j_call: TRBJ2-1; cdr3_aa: CASSLSREQFF; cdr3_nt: TGTGCCAGCAGTTTATCCCGTGAGCAGTTCTTC
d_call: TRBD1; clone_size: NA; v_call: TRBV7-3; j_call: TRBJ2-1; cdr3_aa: CASSLIGGQNNEQFF; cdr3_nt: TGTGCCAGCAGCTTAATAGGGGGACAGAACAATGAGCAGTTCTTC
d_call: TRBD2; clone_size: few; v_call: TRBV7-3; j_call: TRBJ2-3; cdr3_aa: CASSLSRGSADTQYF; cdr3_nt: TGTGCCAGCAGCTTAAGTCGCGGGAGCGCAGATACGCAGTATTTT
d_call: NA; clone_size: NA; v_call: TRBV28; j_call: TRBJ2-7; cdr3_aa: CASRSDWTVEQYF; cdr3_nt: TGTGCCAGCAGGTCGGACTGGACTGTCGAGCAGTACTTC
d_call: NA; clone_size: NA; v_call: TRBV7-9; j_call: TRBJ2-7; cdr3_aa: CASSTEGGLSEQYF; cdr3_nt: TGTGCCAGCAGCACCGAGGGGGGGCTGAGCGAGCAGTACTTC
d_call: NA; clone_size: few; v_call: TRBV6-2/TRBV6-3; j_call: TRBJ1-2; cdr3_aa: CASSKGRVYGYTF; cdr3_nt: TGTGCCAGCAGCAAAGGGAGGGTCTATGGCTACACCTTC
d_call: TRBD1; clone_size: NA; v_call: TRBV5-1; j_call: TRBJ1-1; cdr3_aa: CASSWTGTGGNTEAFF; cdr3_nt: TGCGCCAGCAGCTGGACCGGGACAGGGGGCAACACTGAAGCTTTCTTT
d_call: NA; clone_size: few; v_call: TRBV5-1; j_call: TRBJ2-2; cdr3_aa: CASSLVAAPNTGELFF; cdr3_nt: TGCGCCAGCAGCTTGGTGGCGGCTCCGAACACCGGGGAGCTGTTTTTT
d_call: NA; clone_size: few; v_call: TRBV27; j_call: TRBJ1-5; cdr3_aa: CASSLIGDSNQPQHF; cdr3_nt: TGTGCCAGCAGTTTAATAGGGGATAGCAATCAGCCCCAGCATTTT
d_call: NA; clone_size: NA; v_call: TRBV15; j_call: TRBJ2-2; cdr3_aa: CATSRTANTGELFF; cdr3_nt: TGTGCCACCAGCAGGACAGCGAACACCGGGGAGCTGTTTTTT
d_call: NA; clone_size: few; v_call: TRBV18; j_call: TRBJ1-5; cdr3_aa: CASSPTTSSSNQPQHF; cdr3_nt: TGTGCCAGCTCACCAACAACGTCCTCTAGCAATCAGCCCCAGCATTTT
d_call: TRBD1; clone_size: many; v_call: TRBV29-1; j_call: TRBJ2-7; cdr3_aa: CSARRDSSYEQYF; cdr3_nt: TGCAGCGCCCGACGGGACAGTAGCTACGAGCAGTACTTC
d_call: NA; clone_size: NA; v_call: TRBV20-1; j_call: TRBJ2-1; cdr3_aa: CSARDLASADEQFF; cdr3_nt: TGCAGTGCTAGAGATCTAGCATCGGCCGATGAGCAGTTCTTC
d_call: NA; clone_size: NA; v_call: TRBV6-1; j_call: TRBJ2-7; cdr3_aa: CASSEASAYEQYF; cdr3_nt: TGTGCCAGCAGTGAAGCGTCAGCCTACGAGCAGTACTTC
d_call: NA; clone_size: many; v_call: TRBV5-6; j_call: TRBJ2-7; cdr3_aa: CASSREDPSVGYEQYF; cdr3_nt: TGTGCCAGCAGCCGTGAAGACCCATCCGTAGGGTACGAGCAGTACTTC
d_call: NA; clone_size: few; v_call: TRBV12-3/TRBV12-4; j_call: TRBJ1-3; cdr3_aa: CASKGSYSGNTIYF; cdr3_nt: TGTGCCAGCAAGGGGTCCTACTCTGGAAACACCATATATTTT
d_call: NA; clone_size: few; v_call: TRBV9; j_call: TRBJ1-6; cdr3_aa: CASSVARNNSPLHF; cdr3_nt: TGTGCCAGCAGCGTAGCCCGAAATAATTCACCCCTCCACTTT
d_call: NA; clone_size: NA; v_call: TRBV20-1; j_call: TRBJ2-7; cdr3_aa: CSAPGSRGLQYF; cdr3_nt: TGCAGTGCGCCCGGGTCCCGTGGTCTGCAGTACTTC
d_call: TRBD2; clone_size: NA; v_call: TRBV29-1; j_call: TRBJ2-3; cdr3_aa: CSVKGRVPTDTQYF; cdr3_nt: TGCAGCGTTAAAGGGAGGGTCCCCACAGATACGCAGTATTTT
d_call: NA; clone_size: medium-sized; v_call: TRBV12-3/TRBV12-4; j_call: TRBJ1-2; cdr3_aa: CASSRDRIYGYTF; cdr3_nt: TGTGCCAGCAGCCGCGACAGGATCTATGGCTACACCTTC
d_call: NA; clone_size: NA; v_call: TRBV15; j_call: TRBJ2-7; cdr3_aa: CATSRTTGRGSYYEQYF; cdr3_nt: TGTGCCACCAGCAGAACCACCGGACGGGGCTCATACTACGAGCAGTACTTC
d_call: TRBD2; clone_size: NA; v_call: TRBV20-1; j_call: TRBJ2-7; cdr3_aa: CSARRGGTTVEQYF; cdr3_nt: TGCAGTGCTAGAAGAGGCGGGACTACCGTGGAGCAGTACTTC
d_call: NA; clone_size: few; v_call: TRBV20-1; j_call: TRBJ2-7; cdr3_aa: CSARGGRQRPYEQYF; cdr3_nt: TGCAGTGCTAGAGGGGGGAGACAGAGACCCTACGAGCAGTACTTC
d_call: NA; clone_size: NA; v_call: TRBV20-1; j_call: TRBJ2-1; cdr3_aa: CSAASSASWGDEQFF; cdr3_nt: TGCAGTGCAGCCTCCAGCGCCTCCTGGGGCGATGAGCAGTTCTTC
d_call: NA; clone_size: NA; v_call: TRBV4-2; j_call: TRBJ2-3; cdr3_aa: CASSRSGQATDTQYF; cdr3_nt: TGTGCCAGCAGCCGTAGCGGACAGGCGACAGATACGCAGTATTTT
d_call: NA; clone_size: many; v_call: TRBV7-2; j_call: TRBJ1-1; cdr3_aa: CASSFTRVGTEAFF; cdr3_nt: TGTGCCAGCAGCTTTACAAGGGTAGGCACTGAAGCTTTCTTT